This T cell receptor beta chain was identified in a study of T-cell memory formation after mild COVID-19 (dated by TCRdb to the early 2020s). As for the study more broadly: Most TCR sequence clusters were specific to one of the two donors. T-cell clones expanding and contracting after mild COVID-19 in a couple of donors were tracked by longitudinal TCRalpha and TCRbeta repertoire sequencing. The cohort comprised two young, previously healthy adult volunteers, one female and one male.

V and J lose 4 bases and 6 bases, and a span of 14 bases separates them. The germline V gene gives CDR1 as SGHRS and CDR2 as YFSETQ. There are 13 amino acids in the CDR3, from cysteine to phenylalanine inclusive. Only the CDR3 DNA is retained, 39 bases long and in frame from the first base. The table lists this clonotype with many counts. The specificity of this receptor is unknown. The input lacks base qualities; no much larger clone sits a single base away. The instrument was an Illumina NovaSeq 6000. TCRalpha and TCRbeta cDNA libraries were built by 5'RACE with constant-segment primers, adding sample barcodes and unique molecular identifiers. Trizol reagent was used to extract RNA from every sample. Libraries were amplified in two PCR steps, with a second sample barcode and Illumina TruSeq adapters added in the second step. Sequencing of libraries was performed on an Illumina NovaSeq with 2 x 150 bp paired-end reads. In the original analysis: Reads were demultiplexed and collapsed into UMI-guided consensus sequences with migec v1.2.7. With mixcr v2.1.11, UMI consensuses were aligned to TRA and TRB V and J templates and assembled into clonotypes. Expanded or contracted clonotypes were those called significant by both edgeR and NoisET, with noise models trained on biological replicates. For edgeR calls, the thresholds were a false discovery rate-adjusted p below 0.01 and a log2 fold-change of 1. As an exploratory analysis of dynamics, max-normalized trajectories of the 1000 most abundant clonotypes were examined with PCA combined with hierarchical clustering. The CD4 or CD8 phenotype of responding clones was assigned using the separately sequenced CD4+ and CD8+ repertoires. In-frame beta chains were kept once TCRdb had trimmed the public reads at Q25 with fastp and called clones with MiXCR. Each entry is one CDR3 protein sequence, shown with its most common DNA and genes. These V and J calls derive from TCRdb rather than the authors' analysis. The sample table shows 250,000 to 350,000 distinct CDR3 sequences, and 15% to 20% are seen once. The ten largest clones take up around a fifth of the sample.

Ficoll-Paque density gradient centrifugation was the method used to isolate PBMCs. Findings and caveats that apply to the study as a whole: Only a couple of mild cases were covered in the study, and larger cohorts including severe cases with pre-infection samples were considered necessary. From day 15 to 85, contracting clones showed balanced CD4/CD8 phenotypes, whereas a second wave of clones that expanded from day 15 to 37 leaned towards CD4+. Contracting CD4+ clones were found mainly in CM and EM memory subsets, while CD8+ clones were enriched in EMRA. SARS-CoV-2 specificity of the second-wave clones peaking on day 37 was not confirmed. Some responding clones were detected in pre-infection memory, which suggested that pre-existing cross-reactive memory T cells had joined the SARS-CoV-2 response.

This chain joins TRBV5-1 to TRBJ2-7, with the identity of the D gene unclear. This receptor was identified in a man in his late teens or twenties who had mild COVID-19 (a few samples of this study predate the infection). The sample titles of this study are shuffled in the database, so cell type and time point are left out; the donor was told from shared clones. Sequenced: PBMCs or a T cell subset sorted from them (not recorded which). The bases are TGCGCCAGCAGCCAATCATGGGGTTTCGAGCAGTACTTC. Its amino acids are CASSQSWGFEQYF.